This section outlines one T cell receptor beta chain sequence together with its context. As yet, its antigen is unknown. This sample is part of a study of cytomegalovirus exposure and HLA in healthy donors. Per the germline V gene, CDR1 is MNHNS and CDR2 is SASEGT. V was cut by 3 bases and J by 4 bases, with 7 bases left in between. The CDR3 is 13 amino acids. The data were produced by immunoSEQ multiplex PCR, yet TCRdb's version contains in-frame clones alone and is incomplete. The table has hundreds of thousands of clones, approximately 84% seen once. Overall study results and limits: The study designated 160 or so TCR beta chains cytomegalovirus-associated. Published work reported that the classifier diagnosed cytomegalovirus status with high specificity and sensitivity.

The V gene is TRBV6-1, the J gene TRBJ1-5, with a tentative D call TRBD1 (5 bases). The receptor's source is a man younger than 30 in good health and CMV-seropositive. The sample comprised PBMCs. Here the CDR3 DNA reads TGTGCCAGCAGTGATGACAGAAATCAGCCCCAGCATTTT. As protein: CASSDDRNQPQHF.